These T cell receptor beta chains were read from a single sample in a study of early T cells in non-severe SARS-CoV-2 infection. One entry per CDR3 protein, called by TCRdb with MiXCR from the 5' RACE reads. This table has 25,000 to 35,000 distinct CDR3 sequences, 5.5% to 7.5% appearing once. The sample consisted of whole blood, taken at baseline. These receptors all come from an adult who was a healthcare worker with PCR-confirmed SARS-CoV-2 infection or an uninfected control (not recorded which). Each CDR3 is given with its conserved first and last residue. Fields, in order: clone size, V gene, J gene, D gene, CDR3 protein, CDR3 DNA. A D gene is named only where the DNA matches it firmly. Expanded clones get a size class; other rows say once, few or many, or leave the size out.

>many|TRBV12-3/TRBV12-4|TRBJ2-1|TRBD1
CASRDRAQSPFF
TGTGCCAGCAGGGACAGGGCGCAGTCTCCGTTCTTC
>few|TRBV18|TRBJ1-1|-
CASSPSEGKTEAFF
TGTGCCAGCTCACCATCCGAAGGGAAGACTGAAGCTTTCTTT
>-|TRBV5-4|TRBJ2-5|TRBD2
CASSLVRLAGGSQETQYF
TGTGCCAGCAGCTTAGTACGACTAGCGGGAGGGAGTCAAGAGACCCAGTACTTC
>many|TRBV27|TRBJ2-3|-
CASSPGGGATDTQYF
TGTGCCAGCAGCCCTGGGGGGGGGGCCACAGATACGCAGTATTTT
>-|TRBV4-2|TRBJ1-1|-
CASSHEGTNTEAFF
TGTGCCAGCAGCCACGAGGGGACAAACACTGAAGCTTTCTTT
>many|TRBV2|TRBJ2-3|-
CASMPGDTDTQYF
TGTGCCAGCATGCCGGGAGACACAGATACGCAGTATTTT
>many|TRBV11-2|TRBJ2-1|-
CASSLVGTGPDNEQFF
TGTGCCAGCAGCTTAGTTGGAACAGGGCCGGACAATGAGCAGTTCTTC
>-|TRBV5-1|TRBJ2-1|-
CASSLVLAGTYNEQFF
TGCGCCAGCAGCTTGGTTCTTGCGGGGACCTACAATGAGCAGTTCTTC
>many|TRBV10-3|TRBJ2-7|TRBD1
CAISGPGGQGGDEQYF
TGTGCCATCAGTGGACCAGGTGGACAGGGGGGGGACGAGCAGTACTTC
>many|TRBV27|TRBJ2-7|TRBD2
CASSRTGTSGHEQYF
TGTGCCAGCAGCCGAACCGGGACTAGCGGTCACGAGCAGTACTTC
>many|TRBV12-3/TRBV12-4|TRBJ1-6|TRBD1
CASRAGTGHNSPLHF
TGTGCCAGCAGGGCCGGGACAGGACATAATTCACCCCTCCACTTT
>many|TRBV6-4|TRBJ1-1|-
CASRRVGAKNTEAFF
TGTGCCAGCAGACGTGTCGGGGCGAAGAACACTGAAGCTTTCTTT
>-|TRBV2|TRBJ2-3|TRBD2
CASSEGSAGRADTQYF
TGTGCCAGCAGTGAAGGATCCGCCGGGAGGGCGGATACGCAGTATTTT
>many|TRBV7-9|TRBJ2-3|-
CASSLATDTDTQYF
TGTGCCAGCAGCTTAGCCACAGACACAGATACGCAGTATTTT
>-|TRBV7-2|TRBJ1-1|-
CASSMGMNTEAFF
TGTGCCAGCAGCATGGGGATGAACACTGAAGCTTTCTTT
>many|TRBV9|TRBJ2-3|TRBD2
CASSVGLAESTDTQYF
TGTGCCAGCAGCGTCGGACTAGCGGAGAGCACAGATACGCAGTATTTT
>many|TRBV29-1|TRBJ2-1|TRBD2
CSVDLAGYSSYNEQFF
TGCAGCGTGGACTTAGCGGGGTACAGCTCCTACAATGAGCAGTTCTTC